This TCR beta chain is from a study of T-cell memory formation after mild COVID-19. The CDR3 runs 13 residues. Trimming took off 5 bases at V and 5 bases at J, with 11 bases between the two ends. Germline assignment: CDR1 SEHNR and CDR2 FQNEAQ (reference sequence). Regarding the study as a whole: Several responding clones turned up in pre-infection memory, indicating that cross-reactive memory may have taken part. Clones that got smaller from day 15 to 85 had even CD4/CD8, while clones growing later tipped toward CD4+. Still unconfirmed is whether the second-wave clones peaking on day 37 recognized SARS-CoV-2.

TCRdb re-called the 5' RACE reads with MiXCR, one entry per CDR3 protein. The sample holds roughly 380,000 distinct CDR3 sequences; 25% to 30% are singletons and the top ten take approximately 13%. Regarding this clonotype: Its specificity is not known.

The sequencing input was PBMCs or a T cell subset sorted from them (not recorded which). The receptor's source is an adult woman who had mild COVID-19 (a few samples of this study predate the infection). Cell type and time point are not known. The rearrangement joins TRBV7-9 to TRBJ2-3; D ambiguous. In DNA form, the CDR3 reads TGTGCCAGCAGCGGGCCCTTCGAAGATACGCAGTATTTT. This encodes CASSGPFEDTQYF.